These T cell receptor beta chains were read from a single sample in a study of blood T cell repertoires in COVID-19. The table came from immunoSEQ multiplex PCR; TCRdb's copy has only in-frame clones and leaves some out. The repertoire holds 430,000 or so clones, with approximately 90% as singletons. The material sequenced was peripheral blood. All receptors come from a man aged 18 to 29 with COVID-19, enrolled during active disease. Each CDR3 is given with its conserved first and last residue. A D gene is named only where the DNA matches it firmly. Rows may omit the clone size; those that give it use once, few, many or a size class.

size	V	D	J	CDR3	DNA
-	TRBV6-5	-	TRBJ2-3	CASSPDRYTQYF	TGTGCCAGCAGCCCGGACAGATATACGCAGTATTTT
-	TRBV9	TRBD1	TRBJ2-7	CASSVGTGSTEQYF	TGTGCCAGCAGCGTAGGGACAGGGTCCACCGAGCAGTACTTC
-	TRBV28	TRBD1	TRBJ1-2	CASSPGTGGLFYGYTF	TGTGCCAGCAGCCCGGGGACAGGGGGCTTATTCTATGGCTACACCTTC
-	TRBV6-6	TRBD2	TRBJ2-5	CASSYPGGPETQYF	TGTGCCAGCAGTTACCCGGGGGGGCCCGAGACCCAGTACTTC
-	TRBV5-5	-	TRBJ1-1	CASTTTVNTEAFF	TGTGCCAGCACCACAACAGTTAACACTGAAGCTTTCTTT
-	TRBV7-9	TRBD1	TRBJ1-4	CASRPGTGTPTNEKLFF	TGTGCCAGCAGGCCCGGGACAGGGACCCCAACTAATGAAAAACTGTTTTTT
-	TRBV5-1	-	TRBJ2-1	CASSFGGADEQFF	TGCGCCAGCAGCTTTGGGGGGGCCGATGAGCAGTTCTTC
-	TRBV3-1/TRBV3-2	TRBD1	TRBJ1-1	CASSRDRAMNTEAFF	TGTGCCAGCAGCCGGGACAGGGCCATGAACACTGAAGCTTTCTTT
-	TRBV2	-	TRBJ2-7	CASSERGTGQYEQYF	TGTGCCAGCAGTGAGAGGGGGACGGGGCAATACGAGCAGTACTTC
-	TRBV18	-	TRBJ2-3	CASSRTLGDTDTQYF	TGTGCCAGCTCACGGACTCTCGGGGATACAGATACGCAGTATTTT
-	TRBV6-5	-	TRBJ2-3	CASSSPIRETTDTQYF	TGTGCCAGCAGTTCCCCGATCCGGGAGACCACAGATACGCAGTATTTT
once	TRBV19	-	TRBJ2-1	CASSIRLTDNEQFF	TGTGCCAGTAGTATACGACTAACTGACAATGAGCAGTTCTTC
-	TRBV5-5	-	TRBJ2-5	CASSLYDRHETQYF	TGTGCCAGCAGCTTGTATGACAGGCATGAGACCCAGTACTTC
once	TRBV24-1	TRBD1	TRBJ2-1	CATSDATDRGRNNEQFF	TGTGCCACCAGTGATGCTACAGACAGGGGGAGGAACAATGAGCAGTTCTTC
-	TRBV13	-	TRBJ2-3	CASSLVGASTDTQYF	TGTGCCAGCAGCTTGGTGGGAGCTAGCACAGATACGCAGTATTTT